Listed below are T cell receptor beta chains from one sample, sequenced in a study of response to subunit inactivated influenza vaccine. TCRdb reprocessed the RT-PCR reads via MiXCR and lists one record per CDR3 protein. The repertoire holds approximately 170,000 distinct CDR3 sequences, with under 15% as singletons. Specimen: CD8+ T cells sorted from PBMCs, collected roughly 5 days after vaccination. Source of these receptors: a man aged 50 or older who received an inactivated influenza vaccine. Both conserved end residues are part of each CDR3.

J gene: TRBJ2-1; V gene: TRBV19; CDR3 protein: CASSIGLAGAGGSYNEQFF
J gene: TRBJ2-1; V gene: TRBV7-9; CDR3 protein: CASSHDSGVSYNEQFF
J gene: TRBJ2-1; V gene: TRBV28; CDR3 protein: CASSFTGGGYNEQFF
J gene: TRBJ1-5; V gene: TRBV19; CDR3 protein: CASSISAGGAIQPQHF
J gene: TRBJ2-1; V gene: TRBV12-3/TRBV12-4; CDR3 protein: CASSDSGEIYNEQFF
J gene: TRBJ1-2; V gene: TRBV6-2/TRBV6-3; CDR3 protein: CASSYEHWDRTNYGYTF
J gene: TRBJ2-7; V gene: TRBV29-1; CDR3 protein: CSARTGMVYEQYF
J gene: TRBJ2-1; V gene: TRBV7-9; CDR3 protein: CASSLGPADNEQFF
J gene: TRBJ2-1; V gene: TRBV7-7; CDR3 protein: CASSLWTSGRDEQFF
J gene: TRBJ1-5; V gene: TRBV6-1; CDR3 protein: CASIGGTGVFQPQHF
J gene: TRBJ2-1; V gene: TRBV27; CDR3 protein: CASSLLGRAYNEQFF
J gene: TRBJ2-5; V gene: TRBV4-3; CDR3 protein: CASSQTPGPRAGETQYF
J gene: TRBJ1-2; V gene: TRBV4-3; CDR3 protein: CASSQVFGVYGYTF
J gene: TRBJ2-2; V gene: TRBV10-3; CDR3 protein: CAISELTLQELFF
J gene: TRBJ2-1; V gene: TRBV4-3; CDR3 protein: CASSQDRPGGPWGGNEQFF
J gene: TRBJ2-5; V gene: TRBV6-2/TRBV6-3; CDR3 protein: CASRNSPRGQETQYF
J gene: TRBJ2-7; V gene: TRBV5-5; CDR3 protein: CASSWTGLTYEQYF
J gene: TRBJ1-1; V gene: TRBV29-1; CDR3 protein: CSVLDKNTEAFF
J gene: TRBJ2-7; V gene: TRBV13; CDR3 protein: CASSLAMGHAEQYF
J gene: TRBJ2-1; V gene: TRBV5-6; CDR3 protein: CASSLVAGSYNEQFF
J gene: TRBJ2-7; V gene: TRBV28; CDR3 protein: CASSFSNPYEGQYF
J gene: TRBJ2-5; V gene: TRBV10-3; CDR3 protein: CAISESHSQETQYF
J gene: TRBJ2-5; V gene: TRBV18; CDR3 protein: CASSPDRTSQGTQYF
J gene: TRBJ2-7; V gene: TRBV5-1; CDR3 protein: CASSLATGGSYEQYF
J gene: TRBJ1-1; V gene: TRBV6-5; CDR3 protein: CASSYSVAGGSMNTEAFF
J gene: TRBJ1-4; V gene: TRBV12-3/TRBV12-4; CDR3 protein: CASSFAQLHTTNEKLFF
J gene: TRBJ1-5; V gene: TRBV4-1; CDR3 protein: CASSQVDTNQPQHF
J gene: TRBJ2-5; V gene: TRBV11-1; CDR3 protein: CASSPGTGGSGGKETQYF
J gene: TRBJ2-3; V gene: TRBV4-1; CDR3 protein: CASSRTGSTDTQYF
J gene: TRBJ2-1; V gene: TRBV24-1; CDR3 protein: CATSDLQGREQFF
J gene: TRBJ2-7; V gene: TRBV4-1; CDR3 protein: CASSAWDRDHEQYF
J gene: TRBJ2-1; V gene: TRBV12-3/TRBV12-4; CDR3 protein: CASSGLAGYYNEQFF
J gene: TRBJ2-7; V gene: TRBV4-2; CDR3 protein: CASSQWTSGDYEQYF
J gene: TRBJ1-2; V gene: TRBV7-9; CDR3 protein: CASSLVPLQGLYGYTF
J gene: TRBJ2-7; V gene: TRBV6-5; CDR3 protein: CASKFIRDRPYEQYF
J gene: TRBJ2-7; V gene: TRBV20-1; CDR3 protein: CSAKDTPSYEQYF
J gene: TRBJ2-7; V gene: TRBV28; CDR3 protein: CASSRSRTGVSYEQYF